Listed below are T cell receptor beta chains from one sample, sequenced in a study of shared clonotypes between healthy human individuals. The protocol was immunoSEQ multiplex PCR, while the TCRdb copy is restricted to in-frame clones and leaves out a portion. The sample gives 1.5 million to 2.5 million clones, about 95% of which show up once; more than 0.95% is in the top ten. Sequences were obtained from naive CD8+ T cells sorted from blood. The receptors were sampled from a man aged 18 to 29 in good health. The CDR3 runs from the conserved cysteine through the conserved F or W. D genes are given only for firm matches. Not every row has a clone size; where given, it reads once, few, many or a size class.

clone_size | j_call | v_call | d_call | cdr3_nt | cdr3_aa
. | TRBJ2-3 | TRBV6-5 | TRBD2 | TGTGCCAGCAGTTCTCTGACTAGCCTATCCACAGATACGCAGTATTTT | CASSSLTSLSTDTQYF
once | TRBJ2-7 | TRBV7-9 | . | TGTGCCAGCAGCTTAAGTCACAGGGAGGACTACGAGCAGTACTTC | CASSLSHREDYEQYF
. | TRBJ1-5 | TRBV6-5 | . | TGTGCCAGCAGTTCCGACAGTTCCAATCAGCCCCAGCATTTT | CASSSDSSNQPQHF
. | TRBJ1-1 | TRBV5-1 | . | TGCGCCAGCAGCCCAGTGGGCGCCAGGGTGAACACTGAAGCTTTCTTT | CASSPVGARVNTEAFF
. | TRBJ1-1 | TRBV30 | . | TGTGCCTGGAGTAACGTCTGGGGTTTGGGGAACACTGAAGCTTTCTTT | CAWSNVWGLGNTEAFF
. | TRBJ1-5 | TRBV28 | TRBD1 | TGTGCCGTATCCGGGACAGGGGGCGTTGGCAATCAGCCCCAGCATTTT | CAVSGTGGVGNQPQHF
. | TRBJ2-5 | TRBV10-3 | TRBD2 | TGTGCCATCAGGCCGGGACTAGCGGGAGAAGAGACCCAGTACTTC | CAIRPGLAGEETQYF
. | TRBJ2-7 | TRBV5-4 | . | TGTGCCAGCAGCTTTGGTCCAGTCTACGAGCAGTACTTC | CASSFGPVYEQYF
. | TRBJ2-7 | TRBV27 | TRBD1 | TGTGCCAGCAGTTTAGGGACAGGCCCTTACGAGCAGTACTTC | CASSLGTGPYEQYF
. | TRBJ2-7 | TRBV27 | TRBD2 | TGTGCCAGCACTGGAGCGGGGGCCTACGAGCAGTACTTC | CASTGAGAYEQYF
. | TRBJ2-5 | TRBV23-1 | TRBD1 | TGCGCCAGCAGTGGGCCCAGGGGAGGACAGGGGAGAGAGACCCAGTACTTC | CASSGPRGGQGRETQYF
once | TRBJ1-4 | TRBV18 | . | TGTGCCAGCTCCCCGGACTCGGATGAAAAACTGTTTTTT | CASSPDSDEKLFF
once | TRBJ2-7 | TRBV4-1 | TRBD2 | TGCGCCAGCAGCCACCGACTAGCGGGGTCCTACGAGCAGTACTTC | CASSHRLAGSYEQYF
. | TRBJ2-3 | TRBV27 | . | TGTGCCAGCAGTTTTATAGCAGATACGCAGTATTTT | CASSFIADTQYF
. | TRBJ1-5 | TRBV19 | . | TGTGCCAGTAGTATCGGGGCAGGGCTGGATAGCAATCAGCCCCAGCATTTT | CASSIGAGLDSNQPQHF
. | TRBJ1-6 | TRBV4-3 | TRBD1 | TGCGCCAGCAGCTGGAACACGGGACAGGTATCCCACTTT | CASSWNTGQVSHF
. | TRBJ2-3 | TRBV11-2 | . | TGTGCCAGCAGACTTATCGGGGGCCCGGGCACAGATACGCAGTATTTT | CASRLIGGPGTDTQYF
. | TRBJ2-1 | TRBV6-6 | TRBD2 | TGTGCCAGCAGTTACTCGAGGGCGGGAGGATACAATGAGCAGTTCTTC | CASSYSRAGGYNEQFF
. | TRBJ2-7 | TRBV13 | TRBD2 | TGTGCCAGCAGCACCTCCGGGACTAGTATCTACGAGCAGTACTTC | CASSTSGTSIYEQYF
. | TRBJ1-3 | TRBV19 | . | TGTGCCAGTAGTCCGGACAGTGGCTCTGGAAACACCATATATTTT | CASSPDSGSGNTIYF
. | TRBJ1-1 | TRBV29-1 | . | TGCAGCGTTGAAGAGGGGGCTAGCACTGAAGCTTTCTTT | CSVEEGASTEAFF
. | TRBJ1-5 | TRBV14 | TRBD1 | TGTGCCAGCAGCTATGGGACAGGGAGAATCAATAGCAATCAGCCCCAGCATTTT | CASSYGTGRINSNQPQHF
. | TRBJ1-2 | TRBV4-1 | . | TGCGCCAGCAGCCAAGAGATAACGCAGGCTAACTATGGCTACACCTTC | CASSQEITQANYGYTF
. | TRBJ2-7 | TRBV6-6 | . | TGTGCCAGCAGGGACAAGAGCTCCTACGAGCAGTACTTC | CASRDKSSYEQYF
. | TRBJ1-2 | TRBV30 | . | TGTGCCTGGAGTTGGGAGAACAGCCTCTATGGCTACACCTTC | CAWSWENSLYGYTF
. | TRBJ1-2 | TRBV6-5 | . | TGTGCCAGCACCCCGGACTCCAGACATGGCTACACCTTC | CASTPDSRHGYTF
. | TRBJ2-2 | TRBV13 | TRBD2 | TGTGCCAGCAGCTTAGAGGGCGGGGGTTTCACCGGGGAGCTGTTTTTT | CASSLEGGGFTGELFF
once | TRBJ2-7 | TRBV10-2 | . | TGCGCCAGCAGTGAAGGGGGATCCTACGAGCAGTACTTC | CASSEGGSYEQYF
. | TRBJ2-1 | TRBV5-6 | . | TGTGCCAGCAGCTTACCCGGCGAGGTAAATGAGCAGTTCTTC | CASSLPGEVNEQFF
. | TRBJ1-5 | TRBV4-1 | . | TGCGCCAGCAGCCAAGATTTCGGTGGTAGCAATCAGCCCCAGCATTTT | CASSQDFGGSNQPQHF
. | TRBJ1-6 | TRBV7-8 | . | TGTGCCAGCAGTACTCAAACAGGGCTTTATTCACCCCTCCACTTT | CASSTQTGLYSPLHF
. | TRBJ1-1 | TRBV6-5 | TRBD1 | TGTGCCAGCAGTTATCAGGGGGCGGTCACTGAAGCTTTCTTT | CASSYQGAVTEAFF
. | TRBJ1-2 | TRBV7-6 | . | TGTGCCAGCAGCAACACCGCCGCAGGGACTAAAGGCTACACCTTC | CASSNTAAGTKGYTF
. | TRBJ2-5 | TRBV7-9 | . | TGTGCCAGCAGCTTCCGACAGGAAGAGACCCAGTACTTC | CASSFRQEETQYF
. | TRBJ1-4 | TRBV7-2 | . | TGTGCCAGCAGCTTAGAGGGGGGCTGGGGAAAACTGTTTTTT | CASSLEGGWGKLFF
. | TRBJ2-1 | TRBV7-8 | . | TGTGCCAGCAGTTATGCTGGGTACAATGAGCAGTTCTTC | CASSYAGYNEQFF
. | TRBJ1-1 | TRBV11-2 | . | TGTGCCAGCAGCTTAGGATTGGACATTAGGAACACTGAAGCTTTCTTT | CASSLGLDIRNTEAFF
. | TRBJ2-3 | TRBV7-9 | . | TGTGCCAGCAGCTTAGATCCAGAGAGCACAGATACGCAGTATTTT | CASSLDPESTDTQYF
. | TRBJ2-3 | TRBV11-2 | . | TGTGCCAGCAGTATGGTAGGAGCCACAGATACGCAGTATTTT | CASSMVGATDTQYF
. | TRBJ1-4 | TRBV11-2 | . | TGTGCCAGCAGCATCCCCACCGGGGGCCTTAATGAAAAACTGTTTTTT | CASSIPTGGLNEKLFF
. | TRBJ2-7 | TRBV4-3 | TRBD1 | TGCGCCAGCAGCCAAGGTCAGGGACAGGGCTACGAGCAGTACTTC | CASSQGQGQGYEQYF
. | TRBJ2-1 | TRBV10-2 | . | TGCGCCAGCGCGGACAATGAGCAGTTCTTC | CASADNEQFF
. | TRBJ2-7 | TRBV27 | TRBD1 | TGTGCCAGCACGTGGACCGGGACAGGGGTCTACGAGCAGTACTTC | CASTWTGTGVYEQYF
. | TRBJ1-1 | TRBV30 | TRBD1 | TGTGCCTGGAGCTTTGAGGGGGAGGGGGCGAACACTGAAGCTTTCTTT | CAWSFEGEGANTEAFF
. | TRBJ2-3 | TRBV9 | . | TGTGCCAGCAGCGTGATGGGAGGCACAGATACGCAGTATTTT | CASSVMGGTDTQYF
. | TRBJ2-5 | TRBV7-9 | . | TGTGCCAGCAGCTTACCGAGCAGGCAAGAGACCCAGTACTTC | CASSLPSRQETQYF
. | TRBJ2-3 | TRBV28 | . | TGTGCCAGCAGTTTACGAGGGGGGGCCGGTACGCAGTATTTT | CASSLRGGAGTQYF
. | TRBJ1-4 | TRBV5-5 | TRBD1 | TGTGCCAGCAGCTTGGGAGGGACAGGTGGTGAAAAACTGTTTTTT | CASSLGGTGGEKLFF
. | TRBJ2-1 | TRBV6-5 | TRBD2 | TGTGCCAGCAGTTACTCGGGACTAGCGAACAATGAGCAGTTCTTC | CASSYSGLANNEQFF
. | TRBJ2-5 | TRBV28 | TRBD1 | TGTGCCAGCAGTTACGACCGGGACAGGGGAGAGACCCAGTACTTC | CASSYDRDRGETQYF
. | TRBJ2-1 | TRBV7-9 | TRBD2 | TGTGCCAGCAGCGTAGCCCACTTAGCGGGAGGTGAGCAGTTCTTC | CASSVAHLAGGEQFF
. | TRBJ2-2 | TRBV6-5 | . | TGTGCCAGCATGGAGCAGTTGAACACCGGGGAGCTGTTTTTT | CASMEQLNTGELFF